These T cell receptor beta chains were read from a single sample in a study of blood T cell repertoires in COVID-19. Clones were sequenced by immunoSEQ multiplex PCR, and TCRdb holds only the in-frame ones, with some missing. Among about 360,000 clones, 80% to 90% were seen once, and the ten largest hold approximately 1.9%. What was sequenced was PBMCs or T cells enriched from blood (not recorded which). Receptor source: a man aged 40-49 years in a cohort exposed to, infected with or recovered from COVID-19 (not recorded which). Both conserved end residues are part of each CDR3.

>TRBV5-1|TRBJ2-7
CASSLATAGIYEQYF
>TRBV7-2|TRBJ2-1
CASSLRGVGAGGFYNEQFF
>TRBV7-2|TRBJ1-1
CASSSREQGAEAFF
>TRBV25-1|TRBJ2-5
CASSDPGTSGSRQETQYF
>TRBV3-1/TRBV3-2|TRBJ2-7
CASSQVRPLAGRSYEQYF
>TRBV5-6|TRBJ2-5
CASSLAGPQGTQYF
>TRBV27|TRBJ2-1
CASTAYNEQFF
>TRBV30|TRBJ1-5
CAWSLGGGQPQHF
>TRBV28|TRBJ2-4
CASSTRKGRVIQYF
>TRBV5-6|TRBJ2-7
CASSLSVFYEQYF
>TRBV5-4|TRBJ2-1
CASSLGGRGVEQFF
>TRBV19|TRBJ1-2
CASSIGAGGIYGYTF
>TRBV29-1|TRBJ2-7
CSVIAGGGDEQYF
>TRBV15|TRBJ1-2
CATSRDGSSDYGYTF
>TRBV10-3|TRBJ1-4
CAIWAGGSEAEKLFF
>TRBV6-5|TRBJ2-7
CASSFSPGQGFEQYF
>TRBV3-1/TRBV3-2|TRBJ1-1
CASSLRQGTEAFF
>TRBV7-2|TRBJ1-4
CASSLVRGANEKLFF
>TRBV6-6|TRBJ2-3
CATRTSGTSDTQYF
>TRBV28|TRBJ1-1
CASTTAGTGGTEAFF
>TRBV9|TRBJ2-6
CASSVLGSGANVLTF
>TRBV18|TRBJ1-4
CASSPKGGDEKLFF
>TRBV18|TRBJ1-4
CASSPGEDEKLFF
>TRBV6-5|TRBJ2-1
CASNKPGQGGNEQFF
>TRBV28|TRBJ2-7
CASSPRDYEQYF
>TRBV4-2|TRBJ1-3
CASSAQGGSGNTIYF
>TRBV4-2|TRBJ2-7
CASSQEGVEQYF
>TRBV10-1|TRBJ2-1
CATSPRWSGEQFF
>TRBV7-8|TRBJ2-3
CASSFKGDTQYF
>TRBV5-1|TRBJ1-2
CASSLQGAGTAYGYTF
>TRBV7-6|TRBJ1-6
CASSVTGHLGSSPLHF
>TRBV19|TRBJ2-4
CASSISARWDIQYF
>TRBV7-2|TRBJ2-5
CASSATGRDSSYF
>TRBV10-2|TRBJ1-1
CASSESGMVTEAFF
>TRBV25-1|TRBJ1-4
CASSSPDRRNEKLFF
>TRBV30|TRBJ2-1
CAWTPFGDRKQFF
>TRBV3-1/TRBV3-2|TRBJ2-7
CASSPGLAGGIIHEQYF
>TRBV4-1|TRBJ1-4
CASSLRQGSSTNEKLFF
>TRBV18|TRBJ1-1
CASSPRRETGGTEAFF
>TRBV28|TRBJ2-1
CASSDREMDEQFF